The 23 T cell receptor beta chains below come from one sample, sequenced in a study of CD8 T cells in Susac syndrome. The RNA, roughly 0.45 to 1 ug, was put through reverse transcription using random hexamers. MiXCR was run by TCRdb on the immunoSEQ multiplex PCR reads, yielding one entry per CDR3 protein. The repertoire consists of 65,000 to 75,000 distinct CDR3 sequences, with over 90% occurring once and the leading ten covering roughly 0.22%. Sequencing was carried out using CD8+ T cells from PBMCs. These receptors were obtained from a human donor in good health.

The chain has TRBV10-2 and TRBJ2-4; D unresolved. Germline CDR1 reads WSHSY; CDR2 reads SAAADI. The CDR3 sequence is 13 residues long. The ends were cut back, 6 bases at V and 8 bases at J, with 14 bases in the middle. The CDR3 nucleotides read TGCGCCAGCAGCCCAGTGGGGTTTGACATTCAGTACTTC. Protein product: CASSPVGFDIQYF.

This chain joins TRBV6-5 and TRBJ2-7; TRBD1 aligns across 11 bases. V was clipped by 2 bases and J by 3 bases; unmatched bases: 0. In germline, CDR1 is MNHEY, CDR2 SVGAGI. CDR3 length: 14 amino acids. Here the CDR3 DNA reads TGTGCCAGCAGTTACGGGACAGGGGGCTACGAGCAGTACTTC. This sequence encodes CASSYGTGGYEQYF.

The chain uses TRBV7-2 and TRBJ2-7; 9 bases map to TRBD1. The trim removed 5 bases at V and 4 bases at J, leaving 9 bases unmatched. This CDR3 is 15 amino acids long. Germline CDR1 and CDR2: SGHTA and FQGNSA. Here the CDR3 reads CASSLLTGGSYEQYF. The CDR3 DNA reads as TGTGCCAGCAGCCTCCTGACAGGGGGTTCTTACGAGCAGTACTTC.

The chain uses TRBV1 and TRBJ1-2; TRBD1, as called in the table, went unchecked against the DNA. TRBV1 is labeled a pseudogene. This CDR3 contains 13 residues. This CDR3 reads CTSSQEGVHGYTF. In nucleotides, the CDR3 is TGCACCAGCAGCCAAGAGGGCGTACACGGCTACACCTTC.

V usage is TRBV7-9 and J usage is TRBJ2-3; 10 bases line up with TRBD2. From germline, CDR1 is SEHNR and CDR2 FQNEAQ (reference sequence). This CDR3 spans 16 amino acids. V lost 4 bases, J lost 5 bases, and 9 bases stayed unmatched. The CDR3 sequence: CASSSPLAGVIDTQYF. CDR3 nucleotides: TGTGCCAGCAGCTCACCCCTAGCGGGGGTTATAGATACGCAGTATTTT. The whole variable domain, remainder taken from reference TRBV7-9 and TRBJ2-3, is DTGVSQNPRHKITKRGQNVTFRCDPISEHNRLYWYRQTLGQGPEFLTYFQNEAQLEKSRLLSDRFSAERPKGSFSTLEIQRTEQGDSAMYLCASSSPLAGVIDTQYFGPGTRLTVL.

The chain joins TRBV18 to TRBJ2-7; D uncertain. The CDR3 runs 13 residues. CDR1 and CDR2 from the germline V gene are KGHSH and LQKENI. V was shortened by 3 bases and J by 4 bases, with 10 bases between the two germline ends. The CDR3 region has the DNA TGTGCCAGCTCACCCACTGACGGTTACGAGCAGTACGTC. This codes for CASSPTDGYEQYV.

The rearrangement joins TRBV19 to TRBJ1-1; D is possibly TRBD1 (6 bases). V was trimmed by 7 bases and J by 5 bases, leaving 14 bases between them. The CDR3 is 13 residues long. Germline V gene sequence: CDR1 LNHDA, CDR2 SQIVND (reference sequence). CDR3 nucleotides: TGTGCCAGTACCATGGGGGGGCAAACTGAAGCTTTCTTT. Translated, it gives CASTMGGQTEAFF.

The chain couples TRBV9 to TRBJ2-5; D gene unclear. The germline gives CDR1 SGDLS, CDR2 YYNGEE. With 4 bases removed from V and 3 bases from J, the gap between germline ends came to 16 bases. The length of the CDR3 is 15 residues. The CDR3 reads CASSIQWGSEETQYF. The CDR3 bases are TGTGCCAGCAGCATCCAGTGGGGTTCGGAAGAGACCCAGTACTTC.

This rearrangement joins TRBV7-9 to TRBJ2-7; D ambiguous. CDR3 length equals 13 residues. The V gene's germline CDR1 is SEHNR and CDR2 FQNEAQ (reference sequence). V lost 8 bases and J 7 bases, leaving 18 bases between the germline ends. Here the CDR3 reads CASPFPLREEQYV. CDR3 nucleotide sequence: TGTGCCAGCCCCTTCCCCCTACGTGAGGAGCAGTACGTC.

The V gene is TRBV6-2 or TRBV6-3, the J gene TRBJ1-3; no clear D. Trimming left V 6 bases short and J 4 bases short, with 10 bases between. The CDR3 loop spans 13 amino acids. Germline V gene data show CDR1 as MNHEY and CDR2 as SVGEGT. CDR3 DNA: TGTGCCAGCAGCCTTTCGAGAGGAAACACCATATATTTT. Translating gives CASSLSRGNTIYF.

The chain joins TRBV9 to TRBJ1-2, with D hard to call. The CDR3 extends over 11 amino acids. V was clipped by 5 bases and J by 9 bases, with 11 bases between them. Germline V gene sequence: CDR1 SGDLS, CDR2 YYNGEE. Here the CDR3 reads CASSLSGSYTF. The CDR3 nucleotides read TGTGCCAGCAGTCTTTCGGGGAGCTACACCTTC. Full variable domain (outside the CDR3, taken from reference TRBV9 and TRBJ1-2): DSGVTQTPKHLITATGQRVTLRCSPRSGDLSVYWYQQSLDQGLQFLIQYYNGEERAKGNILERFSAQQFPDLHSELNLSSLELGDSALYFCASSLSGSYTFGSGTRLTVV.

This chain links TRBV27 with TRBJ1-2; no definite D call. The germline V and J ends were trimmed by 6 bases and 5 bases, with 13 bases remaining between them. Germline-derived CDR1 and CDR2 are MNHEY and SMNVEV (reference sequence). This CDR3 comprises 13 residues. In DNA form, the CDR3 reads TGTGCCAGCAGCGGAGCAGGAGATTATGGCTACACCTTC. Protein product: CASSGAGDYGYTF.

CDR3 DNA sequence: TGTGCCAGCAGCTTAGACAGGACCGCTAACTATGGCTACACCTTC. Translating it yields CASSLDRTANYGYTF. The chain couples TRBV7-9 to TRBJ1-2; tentatively, D is TRBD1 (5 bases). Trimming left V 1 base short and J 0 bases short, with 9 bases between. There are 15 residues in the CDR3. Germline CDR1 SEHNR, CDR2 FQNEAQ (reference sequence).

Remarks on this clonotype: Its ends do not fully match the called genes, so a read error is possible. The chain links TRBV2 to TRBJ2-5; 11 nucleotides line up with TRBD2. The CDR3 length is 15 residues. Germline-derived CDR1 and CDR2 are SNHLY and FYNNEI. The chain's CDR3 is CASSASGGNQETQYF. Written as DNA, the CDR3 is TGTGCCAGTAGTGCTAGCGGGGGGAACCAAGAGACCCAGTACTTC.

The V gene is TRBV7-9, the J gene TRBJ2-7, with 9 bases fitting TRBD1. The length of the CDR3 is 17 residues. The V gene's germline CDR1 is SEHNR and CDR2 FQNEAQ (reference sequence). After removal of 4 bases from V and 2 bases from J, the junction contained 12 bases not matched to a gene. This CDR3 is CASSSTLLGQGAYEQYF. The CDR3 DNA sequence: TGTGCCAGCAGCTCAACTTTACTGGGACAGGGAGCCTACGAGCAGTACTTC.

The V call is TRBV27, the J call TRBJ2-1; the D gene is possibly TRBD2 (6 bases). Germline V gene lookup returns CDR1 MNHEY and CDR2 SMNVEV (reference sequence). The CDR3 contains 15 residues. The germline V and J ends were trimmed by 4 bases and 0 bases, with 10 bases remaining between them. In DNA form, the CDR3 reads TGTGCCAGCAGTTCTGGCGGGGTCTCCTACAATGAGCAGTTCTTC. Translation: CASSSGGVSYNEQFF.

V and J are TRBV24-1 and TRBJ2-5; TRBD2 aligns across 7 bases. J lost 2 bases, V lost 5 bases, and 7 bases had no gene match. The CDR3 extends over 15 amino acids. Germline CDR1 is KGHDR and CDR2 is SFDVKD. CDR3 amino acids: CATSASGDIQETQYF. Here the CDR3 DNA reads TGTGCCACCAGTGCCAGCGGGGATATTCAAGAGACCCAGTACTTC.

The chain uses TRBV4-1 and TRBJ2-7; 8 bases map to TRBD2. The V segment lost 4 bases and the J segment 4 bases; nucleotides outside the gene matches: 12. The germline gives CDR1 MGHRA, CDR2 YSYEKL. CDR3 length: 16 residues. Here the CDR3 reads CASSPFLKAGEYEQYF. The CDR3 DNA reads TGCGCCAGCAGCCCCTTCTTGAAAGCGGGGGAATACGAGCAGTACTTC.

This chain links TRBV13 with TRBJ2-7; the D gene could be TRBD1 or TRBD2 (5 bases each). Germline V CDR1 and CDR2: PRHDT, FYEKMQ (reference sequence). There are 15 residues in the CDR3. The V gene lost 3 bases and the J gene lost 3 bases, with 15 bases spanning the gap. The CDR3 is CASSLSGRDDYEQYV. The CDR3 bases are TGTGCCAGCAGCTTGTCGGGACGGGATGACTACGAGCAGTACGTC.

DNA of the CDR3: TGTGCCATCAGCAAACAAGACCCGGGGAGCAATCAGCCCCAGCATTTT. This sequence encodes CAISKQDPGSNQPQHF. The chain employs TRBV10-3 and TRBJ1-5; D is unresolved. V gave up 6 bases and J gave up 1 base, with 16 bases separating them. Looked up from germline, CDR1 is ENHRY and CDR2 is SYGVKD. The CDR3 contains 16 residues.

CDR3 sequence: CASSRGQGNEQFF. Here the CDR3 DNA reads TGTGCCAGCAGCCGTGGACAGGGGAATGAGCAGTTCTTC. The genes are TRBV7-9 and TRBJ2-1, with 9 bases matching TRBD1. The CDR3 length is 13 residues. Germline CDR1 and CDR2: SEHNR and FQNEAQ (reference sequence). V lost 5 bases to trimming and J lost 7 bases; unmatched junction nucleotides: 3.

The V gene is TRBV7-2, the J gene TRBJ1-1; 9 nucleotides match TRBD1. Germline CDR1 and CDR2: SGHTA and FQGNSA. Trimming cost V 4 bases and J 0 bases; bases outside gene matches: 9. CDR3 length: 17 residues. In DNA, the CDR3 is TGTGCCAGCAGCTCGACTTACAGGGGGCCCATGAACACTGAAGCTTTCTTT. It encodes CASSSTYRGPMNTEAFF.

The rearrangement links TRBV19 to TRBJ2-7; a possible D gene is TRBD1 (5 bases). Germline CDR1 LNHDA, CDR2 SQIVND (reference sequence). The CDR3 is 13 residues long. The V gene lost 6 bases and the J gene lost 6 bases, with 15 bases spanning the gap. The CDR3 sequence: CASSRVPLSEQYV. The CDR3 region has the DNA TGTGCCAGTAGCAGGGTGCCCCTCTCCGAGCAGTACGTC.